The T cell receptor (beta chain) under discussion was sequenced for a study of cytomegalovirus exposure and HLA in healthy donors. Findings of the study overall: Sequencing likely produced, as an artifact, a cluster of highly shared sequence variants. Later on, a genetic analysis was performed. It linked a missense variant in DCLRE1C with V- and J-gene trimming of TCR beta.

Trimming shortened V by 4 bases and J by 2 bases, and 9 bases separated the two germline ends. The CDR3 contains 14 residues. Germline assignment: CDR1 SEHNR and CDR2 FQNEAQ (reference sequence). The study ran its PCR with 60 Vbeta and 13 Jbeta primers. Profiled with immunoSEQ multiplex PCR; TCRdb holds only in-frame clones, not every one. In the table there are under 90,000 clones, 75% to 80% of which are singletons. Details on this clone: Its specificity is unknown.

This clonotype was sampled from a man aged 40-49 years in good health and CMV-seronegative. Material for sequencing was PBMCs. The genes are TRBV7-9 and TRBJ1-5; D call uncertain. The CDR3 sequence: CASSSSGGNQPQHF. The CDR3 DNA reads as TGTGCCAGCAGCTCCAGCGGGGGCAATCAGCCCCAGCATTTT.